A single sample gave rise to the 32 T cell receptor beta chains below, sequenced in a study of early T cells in non-severe SARS-CoV-2 infection. TCRdb processed the 5' RACE reads anew with MiXCR; each CDR3 protein has one entry. The sample records 85,000 to 100,000 distinct CDR3 sequences, more than 9.5% being singletons. The material sequenced was whole blood. These receptors came from an adult who was a healthcare worker with PCR-confirmed SARS-CoV-2 infection or an uninfected control (not recorded which).

This clonotype has more than one count but fewer than ten. J is TRBJ2-5 and V is TRBV12-3 or TRBV12-4, with TRBD2 matching 11 bases. V shed 6 bases and J 4 bases; nucleotides not matched to a gene: 4. The CDR3 runs 14 residues. CDR3 nucleotides: TGTGCCAGCAGACCTACTAGCGGGGGAGAGACCCAGTACTTC. Residues: CASRPTSGGETQYF.

The sample holds many counts of this clonotype. The rearrangement joins TRBV3-1 to TRBJ1-4; 9 bases agree with TRBD1. V was pared by 1 base and J by 7 bases, with 4 bases of the junction left unmatched. This CDR3 comprises 15 residues. The germline gives CDR1 LGHDT, CDR2 YNNKEL (reference sequence). Written as DNA, the CDR3 is TGTGCCAGCAGCCAAGGAACAGGGGGCGGTGAAAAACTGTTTTTT. Protein sequence: CASSQGTGGGEKLFF.

This clonotype was seen more than once but under ten times. This chain joins TRBV27 and TRBJ2-5; TRBD2 matches 14 bases. The V gene end was trimmed by 5 bases and the J gene end by 5 bases; junction bases not matched to a gene: 7. Germline V lookup: CDR1 MNHEY, CDR2 SMNVEV (reference sequence). The length of the CDR3 is 16 residues. CDR3 amino acids: CASSPGTSGRRETQYF. CDR3 sequence (DNA): TGTGCCAGCAGTCCCGGGACTAGCGGGAGACGGGAGACCCAGTACTTC.

This clonotype was observed at least ten times. The rearrangement joins TRBV20-1 to TRBJ2-1; 11 nucleotides line up with TRBD2. With 5 bases clipped from V and 4 bases from J, the junction kept 1 base outside the gene matches. Germline-derived CDR1 and CDR2 are DFQATT and SNEGSKA (reference sequence). The CDR3 runs 13 residues. CDR3 sequence: CSAPSGGYNEQFF. CDR3 in DNA: TGCAGTGCTCCTAGCGGGGGGTACAATGAGCAGTTCTTC.

The table lists this clonotype with a few counts. V usage is TRBV30 and J usage is TRBJ2-5; 7 bases align to TRBD1. Losses at the gene ends were 0 bases for V and 3 bases for J; bases not matched to a gene: 7. The CDR3 has 15 residues. Germline loops: CDR1 GTSNPN, CDR2 SVGIG (reference sequence). CDR3: CAWSVFGQAEETQYF. CDR3 coding DNA: TGTGCCTGGAGTGTTTTCGGACAGGCTGAAGAGACCCAGTACTTC.

This rearrangement joins TRBV7-8 to TRBJ1-5, with D possibly matching TRBD1 (5 bases). This CDR3 is built from 14 residues. The V and J ends lost 5 bases and 7 bases respectively, with 15 bases between them. CDR1 is SGHVS, CDR2 FQNEAQ, per germline. CDR3 sequence: CASSGAIAGQPQHF. The CDR3 DNA reads TGTGCCAGCAGCGGGGCAATAGCAGGCCAGCCCCAGCATTTT.

This clonotype has just a few counts. The chain is built from TRBV7-6 and TRBJ2-3; TRBD1 matches 10 bases. This CDR3 region has 16 residues. The junction had 9 bases not matched to a gene; V was cut back by 5 bases and J by 4 bases. The germline V gene encodes CDR1 SGHVS and CDR2 FNYEAQ. This CDR3 reads CASSRRQGASSDTQYF. In DNA form, the CDR3 reads TGTGCCAGCAGCCGACGACAGGGGGCCTCTTCAGATACGCAGTATTTT.

The genes are TRBV28 and TRBJ2-7; 9 bases line up with TRBD1. CDR1 MDHEN and CDR2 SYDVKM come from the germline V gene. This CDR3 spans 14 amino acids. The trim removed 7 bases at V and 7 bases at J, leaving 11 bases unmatched. The CDR3 region has the DNA TGTGCCAGCACCCAGCGGACAGGGGATTTGGAGCAGTACTTC. This gives the protein CASTQRTGDLEQYF.

The rearrangement joins TRBV29-1 to TRBJ2-5; the D call may be TRBD1 or TRBD2 (5 bases each). Between the trimmed V and J ends, which lost 8 bases and 2 bases, there was a span of 15 bases. This CDR3 region has 13 residues. CDR1 SQVTM and CDR2 ANQGSEA come from the germline V gene. CDR3 protein: CSSRDGRQETQYF. The CDR3 coding sequence is TGCAGCTCCCGGGACGGCCGGCAAGAGACCCAGTACTTC.

J is TRBJ2-2 and V is TRBV4-1; D is unclear. Germline values: CDR1 MGHRA, CDR2 YSYEKL. The CDR3 contains 15 residues. V shed 0 bases and J shed 6 bases, with 11 bases lying between them. The CDR3 DNA follows: TGCGCCAGCAGCCAAGAAGACGGTTCCGCCGGGGAGCTGTTTTTT. It translates to CASSQEDGSAGELFF.

This clonotype was counted at least ten times. V gene TRBV6-1 combines with J gene TRBJ2-7; D is unresolved. The V end lost 6 bases, the J end lost 6 bases, and 9 bases lay between the germline ends. Germline lookup yields CDR1 MNHNS and CDR2 SASEGT. CDR3 size: 11 residues. The CDR3 sequence: CASSTKTEQYF. The CDR3 DNA is TGTGCCAGCAGCACCAAGACCGAGCAGTACTTC.

The chain uses TRBV30 and TRBJ2-7, with 7 bases that match TRBD1. Germline lookup yields CDR1 GTSNPN and CDR2 SVGIG (reference sequence). The CDR3 spans 14 residues. J gave up 3 bases and V 2 bases, and 7 bases lay outside the gene matches. In DNA, the CDR3 is TGTGCCTGGAGTCATAGGGCAGGGGGCTACGAGCAGTACTTC. Protein sequence: CAWSHRAGGYEQYF.

Only a few counts were recorded for this clonotype. The chain couples TRBV10-3 to TRBJ2-5; D is perhaps TRBD2 (7 bases). V lost 0 bases and J 10 bases, leaving 15 bases between the germline ends. The CDR3 has 14 residues. CDR1 and CDR2 (germline): ENHRY, SYGVKD. The CDR3 is CAISESPPGEGQYF. DNA for the CDR3: TGTGCCATCAGTGAGTCGCCCCCAGGGGAGGGCCAGTACTTC.

V usage is TRBV5-1 and J usage is TRBJ2-7; D not resolved. Trimming left V 1 base short and J 1 base short, with 6 bases between. This CDR3 contains 13 residues. The V gene's germline CDR1 is SGHRS and CDR2 YFSETQ. The CDR3 reads CASSLTESYEQYF. The CDR3 DNA sequence: TGCGCCAGCAGCTTGACGGAATCCTACGAGCAGTACTTC.

This clonotype was seen a handful of times. The chain links TRBV5-5 to TRBJ2-7, with TRBD2 matching over 8 bases. The germline CDR1 and CDR2 sequences are SGHKS and YYEKEE (reference sequence). The ends lost 3 bases at V and 6 bases at J; junction bases unmatched: 11. The CDR3 consists of 15 residues. The CDR3 nucleotides read TGTGCCAGCAGCTCCCCCCTGAACGGGAGGGGCGAGCAGTACTTC. It yields the protein CASSSPLNGRGEQYF.

In its sample, this clonotype was seen a few times. This rearrangement joins TRBV6-1 to TRBJ1-1, with D unresolved. Between the trimmed V and J ends, which lost 2 bases and 1 base, there was a span of 20 bases. Germline V gene lookup returns CDR1 MNHNS and CDR2 SASEGT. This CDR3 comprises 18 residues. CDR3 in DNA: TGTGCCAGCAGTGAATTTATGGGCAGAAAAAATTCGAACACTGAAGCTTTCTTT. Protein: CASSEFMGRKNSNTEAFF.

The chain employs TRBV6-5 and TRBJ1-1, with 10 nucleotides matching TRBD1. V lost 2 bases and J lost 3; bases outside the gene matches: 3. The CDR3 extends over 15 amino acids. Germline CDR1 reads MNHEY; CDR2 reads SVGAGI. The CDR3 region has the DNA TGTGCCAGCAGTTACGGCGGGACAGGGGACACTGAAGCTTTCTTT. Translation: CASSYGGTGDTEAFF.

The chain recombines TRBV4-1 with TRBJ2-7, with D tentatively TRBD1 or TRBD2 (6 bases each). Germline CDR1 and CDR2: MGHRA and YSYEKL. V shed 0 bases and J shed 7 bases, with 19 bases lying between them. The CDR3 extends over 16 amino acids. This CDR3 reads CASSQDQGTQPGEQYF. CDR3 DNA: TGCGCCAGCAGCCAAGATCAGGGGACTCAACCTGGGGAGCAGTACTTC.

The CDR3: CSARIRQGYNSPLHF. The CDR3 nucleotides are TGCAGTGCTAGAATCCGACAGGGCTATAATTCACCCCTCCACTTT. The chain couples TRBV20-1 to TRBJ1-6, with TRBD1 matching 7 bases. Germline-derived CDR1 and CDR2 are DFQATT and SNEGSKA (reference sequence). The CDR3 totals 15 residues. The J segment lost 3 bases and the V segment lost 2 bases, leaving 4 bases of the junction unmatched.

This clonotype was counted at least ten times. The chain combines TRBV27 with TRBJ1-1, with D maybe TRBD1 (6 bases). Looked up from germline, CDR1 is MNHEY and CDR2 is SMNVEV (reference sequence). The CDR3 contains 13 residues. Deletions cut 6 bases from V and 4 bases from J, with 12 bases between. The CDR3 DNA reads TGTGCCAGCAGAGACAGGAGGGGCACTGAAGCTTTCTTT. Translating gives CASRDRRGTEAFF.

Many counts were recorded for this clonotype. This chain joins TRBV29-1 and TRBJ2-2; TRBD1 matches 7 bases. Germline lookup yields CDR1 SQVTM and CDR2 ANQGSEA. The J segment lost 4 bases and the V segment lost 6 bases, leaving 14 bases of the junction unmatched. The CDR3 consists of 16 residues. CDR3 sequence: CSVAIIPGQRTGELFF. The CDR3 DNA reads as TGCAGCGTCGCTATAATACCGGGACAGCGCACCGGGGAGCTGTTTTTT.

Ten or more counts support this clonotype. The rearrangement joins TRBV7-9 to TRBJ2-7; no reliable D call. The germline CDR1 and CDR2 sequences are SEHNR and FQNEAQ (reference sequence). This CDR3 has 15 amino acids. V was cut by 5 bases and J by 3 bases, with 17 bases left in between. CDR3 nucleotide sequence: TGTGCCAGCAGCCCGCCGGCCAGACCTCTCTACGAGCAGTACTTC. Its protein product is CASSPPARPLYEQYF.

This clonotype was observed a handful of times. The chain joins TRBV28 to TRBJ2-7; D is unresolved. This CDR3 is 16 amino acids long. In germline, CDR1 is MDHEN, CDR2 SYDVKM. The V and J ends lost 7 bases and 0 bases respectively, with 19 bases between them. CDR3 nucleotides: TGTGCCAGCAATCAGGCCTCAACTCTTAGCTCCTACGAGCAGTACTTC. As protein: CASNQASTLSSYEQYF. Together with reference TRBV28 and TRBJ2-7, the CDR3 gives the full variable domain: DVKVTQSSRYLVKRTGEKVFLECVQDMDHENMFWYRQDPGLGLRLIYFSYDVKMKEKGDIPEGYSVSREKKERFSLILESASTNQTSMYLCASNQASTLSSYEQYFGPGTRLTVT.

The chain has TRBV11-2 and TRBJ2-7, with 11 bases lining up with TRBD2. This CDR3 spans 17 amino acids. Germline V gene data show CDR1 as SGHAT and CDR2 as FQNNGV. V lost 2 bases, J lost 2 bases, and 8 bases stayed unmatched. CDR3 nucleotides: TGTGCCAGCAGCTTAAATCGGCTAGCGGGGGGTGCCTACGAGCAGTACTTC. Protein product: CASSLNRLAGGAYEQYF. The full variable domain, completed using reference TRBV11-2 and TRBJ2-7, is EAGVAQSPRYKIIEKRQSVAFWCNPISGHATLYWYQQILGQGPKLLIQFQNNGVVDDSQLPKDRFSAERLKGVDSTLKIQPAKLEDSAVYLCASSLNRLAGGAYEQYFGPGTRLTVT.

This clonotype was observed many times. The chain is built from TRBV4-2 and TRBJ1-2; no firm D call. The CDR3 sequence is 12 residues long. The germline V gene has CDR1 LGHNA and CDR2 YNFKEQ. Trimming removed 3 bases at V and 5 bases at J, with 7 bases between. The CDR3: CASSQVKYGYTF. CDR3 coding DNA: TGTGCCAGCAGCCAGGTTAAGTATGGCTACACCTTC.

The V and J genes are TRBV7-9 and TRBJ2-2, with TRBD2 matching 9 bases. The germline gives CDR1 SEHNR, CDR2 FQNEAQ (reference sequence). This CDR3 comprises 16 residues. The J segment lost 6 bases and the V segment lost 5 bases, leaving 10 bases of the junction unmatched. CDR3 coding DNA: TGTGCCAGCAGCATAATAGTAGCGGGGGACTCCGGGGAGCTGTTTTTT. It specifies CASSIIVAGDSGELFF.

The chain has TRBV20-1 and TRBJ2-2; 7 bases map to TRBD2. J was trimmed by 4 bases and V by 8 bases; bases with no gene match: 7. Germline V CDR1 and CDR2: DFQATT, SNEGSKA (reference sequence). There are 13 residues in the CDR3. The CDR3 loop reads CSCRPSGTGELFF. The CDR3 DNA is TGCAGTTGCCGGCCTAGCGGCACCGGGGAGCTGTTTTTT.

J is TRBJ2-2 and V is TRBV2; perhaps TRBD1 as D (6 bases). CDR1 is SNHLY and CDR2 is FYNNEI in the germline V gene. The CDR3 sequence is 14 residues long. V gave up 6 bases and J gave up 5 bases, with 13 bases separating them. Written as DNA, the CDR3 is TGTGCCAGCAGATACAGGGAAGGAACCGGGGAGCTGTTTTTT. Its translation is CASRYREGTGELFF.

This clonotype came up many times. V is TRBV13 and J is TRBJ2-2, with D perhaps given as TRBD1 or TRBD2 (5 bases each). Germline CDR1 reads PRHDT; CDR2 reads FYEKMQ (reference sequence). CDR3 length: 14 amino acids. V gave up 3 bases and J gave up 6 bases, with 11 bases separating them. The CDR3 sequence is CASSFFGGPGELFF. The DNA for the CDR3 is TGTGCCAGCAGCTTCTTTGGGGGTCCCGGGGAGCTGTTTTTT.

The chain is built from TRBV30 and TRBJ2-5, with a weak D call TRBD2 (5 bases). V gave up 0 bases and J gave up 5 bases, with 16 bases separating them. Germline values: CDR1 GTSNPN, CDR2 SVGIG (reference sequence). The CDR3 covers 15 residues. The CDR3 bases are TGTGCCTGGAGTGTATCCGGGGTACCCGCCGAGACCCAGTACTTC. Protein: CAWSVSGVPAETQYF.

This clonotype was seen repeatedly, ten times or more. The CDR3 region has the DNA TGTGCCAGCAGTTTTTTAGCGGGGGGGGGCACAGATACGCAGTATTTT. Amino acid sequence: CASSFLAGGGTDTQYF. The V gene is TRBV6-5, the J gene TRBJ2-3, with TRBD2 matching 11 bases. Per the germline V gene, CDR1 is MNHEY and CDR2 is SVGAGI. The CDR3 is made up of 16 amino acids. Unmatched junction bases numbered 4, after V lost 4 bases and J lost 1 base.

This clonotype has a count of ten or more. CDR3 nucleotide sequence: TGTGCCAGCAGGGGGGCTAGTTGGGGAACCGGGGAGCTGTTTTTT. Amino acid sequence: CASRGASWGTGELFF. V is TRBV2 and J is TRBJ2-2; tentative D call: TRBD1 (6 bases). With 6 bases removed from V and 5 bases from J, the gap between germline ends came to 16 bases. Germline V gene lookup returns CDR1 SNHLY and CDR2 FYNNEI. The CDR3 totals 15 residues. Using reference TRBV2 and TRBJ2-2 for the parts outside the CDR3, the full variable domain is EPEVTQTPSHQVTQMGQEVILRCVPISNHLYFYWYRQILGQKVEFLVSFYNNEISEKSEIFDDQFSVERPDGSNFTLKIRSTKLEDSAMYFCASRGASWGTGELFFGEGSRLTVL.